This TCR beta chain was identified during a study of radiation and T cells in renal cell carcinoma. The CDR3 extends over 12 amino acids. Germline CDR1 reads KGHSH; CDR2 reads LQKENI. Trimming left V 4 bases short and J 2 bases short, with 5 bases between. Time point in this sample: blood 4 weeks post-SBRT, at nephrectomy. Noted treatment: 15 Gy SBRT to primary tumor, nephrectomy 4 weeks later. Nephrectomy followed 15 Gy stereotactic body radiation by 4 weeks. This renal cell carcinoma was of the clear cell type. Using immunoSEQ multiplex PCR, the repertoire was profiled, and TCRdb retains in-frame clones only, with some absent. This table has more than 120,000 clones, about 86% appearing once.

Sequencing used blood, obtained from a patient whose treatment included radiotherapy and nephrectomy. The TCR sequence derives from a woman in her forties or fifties with renal cell carcinoma. The chain recombines TRBV18 with TRBJ1-1, with D hard to call. CDR3 region: CASSLVNTEAFF. The CDR3 DNA sequence: TGTGCCAGCTCACTAGTCAACACTGAAGCTTTCTTT.